A selection of T cell receptor beta chains follows, all from one sample in a study of identical twins. Via MiXCR, TCRdb re-called the 5' RACE reads, giving one row per CDR3 protein. The data show around 670,000 distinct CDR3 sequences, approximately 6% seen once. The sample comprised naive T cells sorted from blood. These receptors were obtained from a man between 18 and 29 years old in good health. CDR3s include the opening cysteine and the closing phenylalanine or tryptophan. A D gene is named only where the DNA matches it firmly. The listing skips clone size in some rows; elsewhere it reads once, few, many or a size class.

abundance	len	v_gene	j_gene	d_gene	CDR3aa	CDR3nt
few	14	TRBV20-1	TRBJ2-1	TRBD2	CSARASGDYNEQFF	TGCAGTGCTAGGGCTAGCGGGGATTACAATGAGCAGTTCTTC
-	14	TRBV20-1	TRBJ2-5	TRBD2	CSASRGGRQETQYF	TGCAGTGCCTCCCGGGGCGGGAGGCAAGAGACCCAGTACTTC
-	20	TRBV20-1	TRBJ2-5	TRBD2	CSAANGGLPLSGGPLETQYF	TGCAGTGCTGCTAACGGCGGGCTGCCGTTAAGCGGGGGACCGTTAGAGACCCAGTACTTC
many	15	TRBV12-3/TRBV12-4	TRBJ1-1	-	CASSSPGHKNTEAFF	TGTGCCAGCAGTTCCCCGGGACACAAGAACACTGAAGCTTTCTTT
many	13	TRBV10-2	TRBJ1-6	-	CASGGAGQSPLHF	TGCGCCAGCGGGGGGGCAGGGCAATCACCCCTCCACTTT
-	13	TRBV25-1	TRBJ1-2	-	CASKPGTGYGYTF	TGTGCCAGCAAACCAGGGACGGGCTATGGCTACACCTTC
many	11	TRBV20-1	TRBJ2-4	-	CSAAPGFVQYF	TGCAGTGCAGCCCCAGGGTTTGTTCAGTACTTC
many	16	TRBV12-3/TRBV12-4	TRBJ1-1	-	CASSQSFGGLVAEAFF	TGTGCCAGCAGCCAATCGTTTGGGGGCCTTGTGGCTGAAGCTTTCTTT
-	15	TRBV7-3	TRBJ2-2	-	CASSRDRTHTGELFF	TGTGCCAGCAGCCGAGACAGGACCCACACCGGGGAGCTGTTTTTT
many	16	TRBV20-1	TRBJ2-7	TRBD2	CSARDLLGAGGHEQYF	TGCAGTGCTAGAGATCTCCTCGGAGCGGGAGGCCACGAGCAGTACTTC
many	12	TRBV29-1	TRBJ2-7	-	CSAFGSTYEQYF	TGCAGCGCTTTTGGGTCCACCTACGAGCAGTACTTC
few	14	TRBV11-2	TRBJ2-1	TRBD2	CASTEIAGINEQFF	TGTGCCAGCACCGAAATAGCGGGAATCAATGAGCAGTTCTTC
-	13	TRBV7-2	TRBJ2-7	TRBD1	CASSPGQVGEQYF	TGTGCCAGCAGCCCGGGACAGGTAGGCGAGCAGTACTTC
many	15	TRBV6-1	TRBJ1-3	TRBD1	CASTTGRSSGNTIYF	TGTGCCAGTACGACAGGGCGAAGCTCTGGAAACACCATATATTTT
few	14	TRBV7-2	TRBJ2-7	-	CASSPRDPEYEQYF	TGTGCCAGCAGCCCCCGGGACCCAGAATACGAGCAGTACTTC
many	14	TRBV20-1	TRBJ2-3	-	CSASFGTSTDTQYF	TGCAGTGCTAGTTTCGGGACTAGCACAGATACGCAGTATTTT
-	15	TRBV5-6	TRBJ2-2	-	CASSFIGANTGELFF	TGTGCCAGCAGCTTTATAGGGGCGAACACCGGGGAGCTGTTTTTT
-	17	TRBV27	TRBJ1-2	-	CASSLGGSPLADYGYTF	TGTGCCAGCTCCCTTGGTGGGAGTCCCCTCGCGGACTATGGCTACACCTTC
-	16	TRBV20-1	TRBJ2-1	-	CSAPGEGESPYNEQFF	TGCAGTGCCCCCGGAGAAGGGGAGTCCCCCTACAATGAGCAGTTCTTC
many	15	TRBV6-1	TRBJ2-1	-	CASGATGDMYNEQFF	TGTGCCAGCGGAGCGACGGGAGACATGTACAATGAGCAGTTCTTC
many	15	TRBV20-1	TRBJ2-7	-	CSAPFHARVTYEQYF	TGCAGTGCTCCCTTCCATGCGAGGGTAACCTACGAGCAGTACTTC
-	15	TRBV15	TRBJ2-1	TRBD1	CATSEGQGTYNEQFF	TGTGCCACCAGCGAGGGACAGGGGACCTACAATGAGCAGTTCTTC
many	16	TRBV19	TRBJ2-1	TRBD2	CASTPLGGSSYNEQFF	TGTGCCAGTACCCCGTTAGGCGGGAGCTCCTACAATGAGCAGTTCTTC
many	15	TRBV4-3	TRBJ2-7	-	CASSQERALVHEQYF	TGCGCCAGCAGCCAAGAACGGGCCTTGGTCCACGAGCAGTACTTC
many	12	TRBV29-1	TRBJ1-1	-	CSVHQTGTEAFF	TGCAGCGTTCACCAGACGGGCACTGAAGCTTTCTTT